Following are 29 T cell receptor beta chains from one sample sequenced in a study of blood T cells in healthy people across ages. The authors ran a second PCR of about 6 to 11 cycles using a sample-barcoded 5' primer and a J-beta primer mix. TCRdb re-derived calls from the 5' RACE reads in MiXCR, one entry per CDR3 protein. The profile shows hundreds of thousands of distinct CDR3 sequences, about 34% of them singletons. Specimen: blood. The source is an elderly woman in good health.

This clonotype showed up many times. The V gene is TRBV29-1, the J gene TRBJ2-1; 7 positions match TRBD1. Trimming took 5 bases from V and 0 from J; bases not matched to a gene: 4. The CDR3 contains 14 residues. CDR1 is SQVTM, CDR2 ANQGSEA, per germline. The CDR3 DNA is TGCAGCGTTCAGGGGGTGAACTCCTACAATGAGCAGTTCTTC. Translation: CSVQGVNSYNEQFF.

This clonotype was detected only a few times. The rearrangement uses TRBV29-1 and TRBJ2-3; 7 bases line up with TRBD1. Germline lookup yields CDR1 SQVTM and CDR2 ANQGSEA. V lost 5 bases and J lost 2; bases outside the gene matches: 7. The CDR3 is 14 amino acids. The CDR3 protein is CSVLGQFPTDTQYF. The CDR3 DNA reads as TGCAGCGTTCTGGGACAGTTTCCCACAGATACGCAGTATTTT.

This clonotype was counted many times. The chain links TRBV28 to TRBJ2-7; 7 bases line up with TRBD2. This CDR3 has 15 amino acids. The germline V gene has CDR1 MDHEN and CDR2 SYDVKM. The junction had 5 bases not matched to a gene; V was cut back by 1 base and J by 2 bases. DNA of the CDR3: TGTGCCAGCAGTTTATCCGGGACTAAGGCCTACGAGCAGTACTTC. It translates to CASSLSGTKAYEQYF.

This clonotype was seen more than once but under ten times. This may arise from a read error, as a much more abundant clone is one base away. V gene TRBV29-1 combines with J gene TRBJ2-5; D might be TRBD1 (6 bases). This CDR3 is built from 11 residues. Germline loops: CDR1 SQVTM, CDR2 ANQGSEA. V dropped 8 bases and J dropped 11 bases, with 18 bases sitting between them. In nucleotides, the CDR3 is TGCAGCTTCGAAGGGGGAAATGAGCAGTACTTC. Protein: CSFEGGNEQYF.

CDR3 in amino acids: CASSQVKAGAYSNQPQHF. The DNA of the CDR3 is TGCGCCAGCAGCCAAGTGAAGGCAGGGGCTTATAGCAATCAGCCCCAGCATTTT. The chain has TRBV4-1 and TRBJ1-5; the D gene is possibly TRBD1 (6 bases). This CDR3 is built from 18 residues. With 1 base removed from V and 0 bases from J, the gap between germline ends came to 16 bases. Germline lookup yields CDR1 MGHRA and CDR2 YSYEKL.

This clonotype was counted ten times or more. The V and J genes are TRBV12-3 or TRBV12-4 and TRBJ2-3; D tentatively reads TRBD1 or TRBD2 (5 bases each). The CDR3 consists of 13 residues. Trimming removed 3 bases at V and 6 bases at J, with 10 bases between. The CDR3 protein is CASSFIWGDTQYF. The CDR3, as DNA: TGTGCCAGCAGTTTCATCTGGGGGGATACGCAGTATTTT.

CDR3 in DNA: TGTGCCAGCAGCTCGCAGGCGGGGGATGGCTACACCTTC. Its protein is CASSSQAGDGYTF. The chain is built from TRBV7-2 and TRBJ1-2, with D maybe TRBD1 (5 bases). Trimming took 4 bases from V and 6 from J, leaving 12 bases between them. Germline-derived CDR1 and CDR2 are SGHTA and FQGNSA. CDR3 length equals 13 residues.

This clonotype was counted ten times or more. The CDR3 loop is CASSISGGPKGEQFF. CDR3 DNA sequence: TGTGCCAGCAGTATTAGCGGGGGGCCCAAGGGTGAGCAGTTCTTC. The chain combines TRBV7-2 with TRBJ2-1; TRBD2 agrees at 10 bases. J gave up 9 bases and V 6 bases, and 11 bases lay outside the gene matches. The CDR3 totals 15 residues. In germline, CDR1 is SGHTA, CDR2 FQGNSA.

V and J are TRBV7-3 and TRBJ2-1; 8 bases are shared with TRBD2. The V gene's germline CDR1 is SGHTA and CDR2 FQGTGA. The length of the CDR3 is 14 residues. V lost 4 bases and J lost 8; bases outside the gene matches: 7. The DNA for the CDR3 is TGTGCCAGCAGCTCAGGGACTAGTGAAGATGAGCAGTTCTTC. It encodes CASSSGTSEDEQFF.

This clonotype occurred many times. The chain recombines TRBV28 with TRBJ2-1; D is perhaps TRBD1 (5 bases). The V end was cut by 5 bases, the J end by 10 bases, with 21 bases between. The germline V gene encodes CDR1 MDHEN and CDR2 SYDVKM. The CDR3 is 15 residues long. CDR3 sequence reads: CASSPQNIQGREQFF. CDR3 bases: TGTGCCAGCAGTCCCCAAAATATCCAGGGAAGAGAGCAGTTCTTC.

A note on this clonotype: A read error may explain this, as a much larger clone is one base away. CDR3 coding DNA: TGTGCCAGCAGCCCGACGGTACAGAATCGGTACTTC. Amino acids: CASSPTVQNRYF. The genes are TRBV7-2 and TRBJ2-7; D gene ambiguous. Germline V gene data show CDR1 as SGHTA and CDR2 as FQGNSA. The CDR3 is made up of 12 amino acids. The V and J ends lost 5 bases and 12 bases respectively, with 17 bases between them.

In its sample, this clonotype was seen many times. A much larger clone differs by one base, so this may be a read error. This rearrangement joins TRBV20-1 to TRBJ2-7, with 8 bases aligning to TRBD2. This CDR3 is 14 amino acids long. Trimming removed 0 bases from V and 3 bases from J; junction bases left unmatched: 4. Germline CDR1 reads DFQATT; CDR2 reads SNEGSKA (reference sequence). CDR3 sequence (DNA): TGCAGTGCTAGAGATCTAGCGGGTAGCTACGAGCAGTACTTC. Protein product: CSARDLAGSYEQYF.

This clonotype has a count of ten or more. V is TRBV6-1 and J is TRBJ1-6; D not resolved. Germline CDR1 and CDR2: MNHNS and SASEGT. The ends were cut back, 2 bases at V and 7 bases at J, with 9 bases in the middle. The CDR3 has 14 amino acids. This CDR3 reads CASSESGFNSPLHF. The CDR3 DNA reads TGTGCCAGCAGTGAATCGGGTTTCAATTCACCCCTCCACTTT.

This clonotype has ten or more counts. Since a much larger clone is just one base distant, this may be a read error. The chain couples TRBV5-1 to TRBJ2-5, with a weak D call TRBD2 (6 bases). The CDR3 sequence is 13 residues long. Germline V gene lookup returns CDR1 SGHRS and CDR2 YFSETQ. V dropped 0 bases and J dropped 9 bases, with 12 bases sitting between them. Here the CDR3 reads CASSLGSGEAQYF. The CDR3 DNA reads as TGCGCCAGCAGCTTGGGATCGGGGGAGGCCCAGTACTTC.

In its sample, this clonotype was seen a few times. This may arise from a read error, as a much more abundant clone is one base away. This chain connects TRBV20-1 to TRBJ2-5; 11 bases agree with TRBD2. CDR1 DFQATT and CDR2 SNEGSKA come from the germline V gene (reference sequence). V lost 6 bases, J lost 11 bases, and 20 bases stayed unmatched. This CDR3 spans 16 amino acids. In DNA form, the CDR3 reads TGCAGTGCCCCGCCTTTAGCGGGGGGGCCGGAGGATGAGCAGTACTTC. This encodes CSAPPLAGGPEDEQYF.

The chain has TRBV20-1 and TRBJ1-5; possible D gene TRBD1, 6 bases. The CDR3 is 15 residues long. Germline V gene lookup returns CDR1 DFQATT and CDR2 SNEGSKA (reference sequence). Trimming cost V 3 bases and J 0 bases, with 12 bases left between them. CDR3 in DNA: TGCAGTGCTAGGGACTACAGGGATAGCAATCAGCCCCAGCATTTT. Its translation is CSARDYRDSNQPQHF.

V and J are TRBV20-1 and TRBJ2-5; possible D gene TRBD2, 5 bases. The length of the CDR3 is 11 residues. Germline V gives CDR1 DFQATT, CDR2 SNEGSKA (reference sequence). V was trimmed by 3 bases and J by 13 bases, leaving 15 bases between them. CDR3 in amino acids: CSASTWEIRYF. CDR3 sequence (DNA): TGCAGTGCTAGTACCTGGGAGATCCGGTACTTC.

In its sample, this clonotype was seen many times. The chain couples TRBV20-1 to TRBJ2-7; tentative D call: TRBD1 (6 bases). The germline V gene encodes CDR1 DFQATT and CDR2 SNEGSKA (reference sequence). Between the trimmed V and J ends, which lost 4 bases and 0 bases, there was a span of 13 bases. The length of the CDR3 is 14 residues. This CDR3 is CSATGTRISYEQYF. The CDR3, as DNA: TGCAGTGCTACCGGGACAAGAATCTCCTACGAGCAGTACTTC.

This clonotype has just one count. It may be a read error: a sequence one base away is much more abundant. This chain uses TRBV9 with TRBJ2-7; possibly TRBD2 for D (6 bases). The DNA end is a closer match to TRBJ2-5, so the J assignment may be wrong. The CDR3 extends over 17 amino acids. Germline V gives CDR1 SGDLS, CDR2 YYNGEE. CDR3 loop: CASSVDSGGGLQETQYF. Written as DNA, the CDR3 is TGTGCCAGCAGCGTAGATTCGGGTGGAGGGCTCCAAGAGACCCAGTACTTC.

At least ten counts were recorded for this clonotype. The chain is built from TRBV6-5 and TRBJ1-2; D is possibly TRBD1 (6 bases). The V gene's germline CDR1 is MNHEY and CDR2 SVGAGI. The CDR3 loop spans 12 amino acids. V lost 10 bases, J lost 1 base, and 10 bases lay in between. The CDR3 coding sequence is TGTGCCACTGGACAGAGTAACTATGGCTACACCTTC. Its translation: CATGQSNYGYTF.

The chain combines TRBV3-1 with TRBJ1-1; D might be TRBD1 (6 bases). The CDR3 covers 14 residues. Trimming left V 4 bases short and J 4 bases short, with 13 bases between. Germline-derived CDR1 and CDR2 are LGHDT and YNNKEL (reference sequence). CDR3 nucleotide sequence: TGTGCCAGCAGCCCCAGGGGCAGGGCCACTGAAGCTTTCTTT. Translating gives CASSPRGRATEAFF. The variable domain in full, completed from reference TRBV3-1 and TRBJ1-1, reads DTAVSQTPKYLVTQMGNDKSIKCEQNLGHDTMYWYKQDSKKFLKIMFSYNNKELIINETVPNRFSPKSPDKAHLNLHINSLELGDSAVYFCASSPRGRATEAFFGQGTRLTVV.

This clonotype came up many times. The CDR3 DNA is TGTGCCAGCAGCCCCGGGACACTTAGCAATCAGCCCCAGCATTTT. Translation: CASSPGTLSNQPQHF. This chain uses TRBV11-2 with TRBJ1-5, with D tentatively TRBD1 (6 bases). The CDR3 is 15 residues long. Trimming took 5 bases from V and 0 from J, leaving 11 bases between them. The germline V gene has CDR1 SGHAT and CDR2 FQNNGV.

This clonotype was recorded at least ten times. The V call is TRBV5-6, the J call TRBJ2-7, with D possibly matching TRBD1 (6 bases). Trimming took 0 bases from V and 2 from J, leaving 12 bases between them. The CDR3 runs 15 residues. Germline V gene data show CDR1 as SGHDT and CDR2 as YYEEEE. The CDR3 here is CASSLGLTGPYEQYF. Written as DNA, the CDR3 is TGTGCCAGCAGCTTGGGATTGACAGGTCCCTACGAGCAGTACTTC.

The chain recombines TRBV20-1 with TRBJ2-5, with D possibly TRBD1 on 6 matching bases. There are 14 residues in the CDR3. V lost 0 bases and J lost 5, with 13 bases in between. Germline CDR1 DFQATT, CDR2 SNEGSKA (reference sequence). CDR3 sequence reads: CSAREGRGDETQYF. Written as DNA, the CDR3 is TGCAGTGCTAGAGAAGGCAGGGGTGACGAGACCCAGTACTTC.

There are many counts of this clonotype. The chain is built from TRBV20-1 and TRBJ1-2; no clear D gene. CDR3 length: 14 residues. Germline V gives CDR1 DFQATT, CDR2 SNEGSKA (reference sequence). Trimming shortened V by 3 bases and J by 6 bases, and 17 bases separated the two germline ends. In DNA, the CDR3 is TGCAGTGCTAGTTTAGTAAGAACCAGAGATGGCTACACCTTC. It encodes CSASLVRTRDGYTF.

This clonotype has a count of ten or more. The chain carries TRBV6-2 or TRBV6-3 and TRBJ1-2, with TRBD1 as a possible D gene (6 bases). This CDR3 comprises 16 residues. In germline, CDR1 is MNHEY, CDR2 SVGEGT. V was trimmed by 8 bases and J by 1 base, leaving 20 bases between them. CDR3 residues: CASDPGDRLDNYGYTF. DNA of the CDR3: TGTGCCAGCGACCCGGGCGACAGGCTTGATAACTATGGCTACACCTTC.

The chain links TRBV9 to TRBJ2-1; unclear D gene. V was pared by 7 bases and J by 0 bases, with 8 bases between. The CDR3 is made up of 13 amino acids. Per germline, CDR1 SGDLS and CDR2 YYNGEE. CDR3 in DNA: TGTGCCAGCGGGCTTAGCTCCTACAATGAGCAGTTCTTC. Translated, it gives CASGLSSYNEQFF. The full variable domain, rest sourced from reference TRBV9 and TRBJ2-1, is DSGVTQTPKHLITATGQRVTLRCSPRSGDLSVYWYQQSLDQGLQFLIQYYNGEERAKGNILERFSAQQFPDLHSELNLSSLELGDSALYFCASGLSSYNEQFFGPGTRLTVL.

The J gene is TRBJ2-3, the V gene TRBV15, with unresolved D. The germline CDR1 and CDR2 sequences are LNHNV and YYDKDF (reference sequence). The CDR3 loop spans 14 amino acids. V was trimmed by 1 base and J by 4 bases, leaving 9 bases between them. CDR3 sequence: CATSRARFADTQYF. In DNA form, the CDR3 reads TGTGCCACCAGCAGAGCCCGTTTCGCAGATACGCAGTATTTT. The variable domain in full, completed from reference TRBV15 and TRBJ2-3, reads DAMVIQNPRYQVTQFGKPVTLSCSQTLNHNVMYWYQQKSSQAPKLLFHYYDKDFNNEADTPDNFQSRRPNTSFCFLDIRSPGLGDTAMYLCATSRARFADTQYFGPGTRLTVL.

The chain couples TRBV7-2 to TRBJ2-1; TRBD1 matches 7 bases. CDR3 length: 14 amino acids. The junction had 1 base not matched to a gene; V was cut back by 3 bases and J by 2 bases. The germline V gene has CDR1 SGHTA and CDR2 FQGNSA. This CDR3 reads CASSFQGAYNEQFF. CDR3 bases: TGTGCCAGCAGCTTCCAGGGGGCCTACAATGAGCAGTTCTTC.